The present entry profiles one TCR beta chain with its context. The antigen remains unidentified. TCRdb's copy holds only in-frame clones and misses some; the assay was immunoSEQ multiplex PCR. The data contain tens of thousands of clones, roughly 80% of them seen just once; the ten biggest clones take up about 0.34%. This specimen comes from a study of STAT5B mutations in CD4+ large granular lymphocyte leukemia. Study-wide background: The CDR3 'QG' motif was associated with a particular HLA allele among healthy donors. Study-wide findings and caveats: TRBV06-family usage was enriched in top patient clones (8/27) versus controls (2/35). Patient CD4-sorted repertoires stayed more clonal than healthy ones after leukemic-clone removal.

Trimming shortened V by 4 bases and J by 0 bases, and 13 bases separated the two germline ends. The CDR3 covers 15 residues. Per germline, CDR1 SGDLS and CDR2 YYNGEE. The clonotype originates from a human donor in good health. Sequencing was done on a sample of CD4+ T cells from blood buffy coats. The chain carries TRBV9 and TRBJ2-5; D may be TRBD2 (6 bases). CDR3 sequence: CASSPFGGYQETQYF. Written as DNA, the CDR3 is TGTGCCAGCAGCCCCTTCGGAGGGTACCAAGAGACCCAGTACTTC.